These 29 T cell receptor beta chains were all obtained from the same sample, sequenced in a study of shared clonotypes between healthy human individuals. Clones were sequenced by immunoSEQ multiplex PCR, and TCRdb holds only the in-frame ones, with some missing. The data show over a million clones, with around 82% seen just once and under 0.8% held by the top ten. The sequencing input was memory CD4+ T cells from PBMCs. Subset noted: CD45RA-negative fraction. The receptors originated from a man aged 18 to 29 in good health. Some clones in this sample may be carry-over from other donors' samples.

The J gene is TRBJ2-5, the V gene TRBV5-4, with TRBD2 matching over 8 bases. The CDR3 runs to 15 residues. CDR1 and CDR2 from the germline V gene are SGHNT and YYREEE (reference sequence). With 0 bases clipped from V and 3 bases from J, the junction kept 4 bases outside the gene matches. The CDR3 sequence: CASSLARAGEETQYF. CDR3 bases: TGTGCCAGCAGCTTGGCCCGAGCGGGAGAAGAGACCCAGTACTTC.

This chain connects TRBV6-5 to TRBJ1-1, with D unresolved. The CDR3 is 14 residues long. The germline V and J ends were trimmed by 5 bases and 1 base, with 11 bases remaining between them. Germline V gene data show CDR1 as MNHEY and CDR2 as SVGAGI. CDR3 region: CASSEGFRNTEAFF. In DNA form, the CDR3 reads TGTGCCAGCAGTGAAGGCTTCAGGAACACTGAAGCTTTCTTT.

This clone was picked up a small number of times. V and J are TRBV29-1 and TRBJ1-1, with 9 bases aligning to TRBD1. The junction had 10 bases not matched to a gene; V was cut back by 7 bases and J by 4 bases. This CDR3 contains 14 residues. Germline V gene lookup returns CDR1 SQVTM and CDR2 ANQGSEA. The CDR3 protein is CSASGQGIGTEAFF. The CDR3 DNA sequence: TGCAGCGCTTCAGGACAGGGGATAGGCACTGAAGCTTTCTTT.

The chain has TRBV6-5 and TRBJ1-2, with 8 nucleotides matching TRBD1. Trimming cost V 6 bases and J 4 bases; bases outside gene matches: 7. CDR3 length: 14 amino acids. Germline CDR1 MNHEY, CDR2 SVGAGI. The CDR3 region is CASSQGQGGYGYTF. CDR3 coding DNA: TGTGCCAGCAGCCAAGGACAGGGTGGCTATGGCTACACCTTC.

The chain carries TRBV29-1 and TRBJ2-1; no clear D gene. Trimming removed 5 bases at V and 2 bases at J, with 13 bases between. CDR1 is SQVTM, CDR2 ANQGSEA, per germline. The CDR3 spans 14 residues. The CDR3 DNA reads TGCAGCGTTAGTCCGAGGTTCACCTACAATGAGCAGTTCTTC. Encoded protein: CSVSPRFTYNEQFF.

This chain joins TRBV19 and TRBJ2-1, with 10 bases matching TRBD1. The CDR3 is 13 residues long. Looked up from germline, CDR1 is LNHDA and CDR2 is SQIVND (reference sequence). V dropped 6 bases and J dropped 9; count of bases not matched to a gene: 5. This CDR3 is CASRGTGVVEQFF. In DNA, the CDR3 is TGTGCCAGTAGAGGGACAGGGGTTGTTGAGCAGTTCTTC.

The chain has TRBV27 and TRBJ2-2; no firm D call. The CDR3 totals 15 residues. Trimming took 2 bases from V and 5 from J, leaving 12 bases between them. The germline V gene has CDR1 MNHEY and CDR2 SMNVEV (reference sequence). Written as DNA, the CDR3 is TGTGCCAGCAGTTTAAAGGCGGCCCAGACCGGGGAGCTGTTTTTT. As protein: CASSLKAAQTGELFF.

J is TRBJ1-2 and V is TRBV28; D is unresolved. This CDR3 is 14 amino acids long. Trimming stripped 6 bases from V and 2 bases from J, with 13 bases between. Germline assignment: CDR1 MDHEN and CDR2 SYDVKM. The CDR3 spells CASSELGVNYGYTF. The CDR3 DNA is TGTGCCAGCAGCGAACTCGGGGTCAACTATGGCTACACCTTC.

A few counts support this clone. This rearrangement joins TRBV6-5 to TRBJ2-7; TRBD1 is a possible D gene (6 bases). This CDR3 has 15 residues. V shed 0 bases and J shed 3 bases, with 12 bases lying between them. Germline values: CDR1 MNHEY, CDR2 SVGAGI. For the CDR3, the DNA is TGTGCCAGCAGTTACTCGGGTGGGGGCGGCTACGAGCAGTACTTC. Its translation is CASSYSGGGGYEQYF.

On this clone: The same CDR3 also results from other DNA sequences found in this sample. V usage is TRBV5-1 and J usage is TRBJ2-3; 7 bases align to TRBD1. The CDR3 has 13 amino acids. The junction had 2 bases not matched to a gene; V was cut back by 4 bases and J by 3 bases. Germline lookup yields CDR1 SGHRS and CDR2 YFSETQ. The CDR3 spells CASSLGQTDTQYF. CDR3 nucleotide sequence: TGCGCCAGCAGCCTGGGACAGACAGATACGCAGTATTTT.

Note on this clone: This is likely an artifact of a read error, given a far larger clone one base away. The chain couples TRBV7-7 to TRBJ1-1; D ambiguous. The CDR3 runs 13 residues. The germline V gene has CDR1 SSHAT and CDR2 FNYEAQ (reference sequence). V lost 2 bases to trimming and J lost 2 bases, with 6 bases between them. The CDR3 here is CASSLQVNTEAFF. The CDR3 DNA follows: TGTGCCAGCAGCTTACAGGTAAACACTGAAGCTTTCTTT.

This chain connects TRBV5-4 to TRBJ2-3; no definite D call. The germline V and J ends were trimmed by 3 bases and 4 bases, with 12 bases remaining between them. The CDR3 is made up of 14 amino acids. From germline, CDR1 is SGHNT and CDR2 YYREEE (reference sequence). CDR3 sequence: CASSYDGPPDTQYF. CDR3 nucleotides: TGTGCCAGCAGCTACGACGGACCTCCAGATACGCAGTATTTT.

As DNA, the CDR3 is TGCGCCAGCAGCTTGGTCTCCAGTCAGTTCAAAGAGACCCAGTACTTC. It specifies CASSLVSSQFKETQYF. The chain recombines TRBV5-1 with TRBJ2-5; no definite D call. The CDR3 contains 16 residues. Trimming shortened V by 0 bases and J by 3 bases, and 15 bases separated the two germline ends. Germline loops: CDR1 SGHRS, CDR2 YFSETQ.

The rearrangement links TRBV29-1 to TRBJ1-1, with 8 bases lining up with TRBD1. Germline V gives CDR1 SQVTM, CDR2 ANQGSEA. V shed 4 bases and J 6 bases; nucleotides not matched to a gene: 4. The CDR3 loop spans 12 amino acids. The CDR3 DNA reads TGCAGCGTTGGGAACAGGGGGGCTGAAGCTTTCTTT. Its translation is CSVGNRGAEAFF.

This chain links TRBV27 with TRBJ2-1; 10 bases match TRBD2. The germline CDR1 and CDR2 sequences are MNHEY and SMNVEV (reference sequence). The CDR3 runs to 17 residues. J was trimmed by 6 bases and V by 1 base; bases with no gene match: 9. CDR3 sequence: CASSLWASGSVSNEQFF. The DNA of the CDR3 is TGTGCCAGCAGTTTATGGGCTAGCGGGAGTGTTTCCAATGAGCAGTTCTTC.

The chain couples TRBV27 to TRBJ2-1, with 7 positions matching TRBD2. The trim removed 6 bases at V and 3 bases at J, leaving 5 bases unmatched. The V gene's germline CDR1 is MNHEY and CDR2 SMNVEV (reference sequence). The CDR3 loop spans 14 amino acids. CDR3: CASRTSGNYNEQFF. CDR3 bases: TGTGCCAGCAGGACAAGCGGGAACTACAATGAGCAGTTCTTC.

This clone was seen once. The chain couples TRBV27 to TRBJ2-1, with TRBD1 identical over 8 bases. The CDR3 totals 16 residues. The J segment lost 3 bases and the V segment lost 5 bases, leaving 9 bases of the junction unmatched. Germline V gene data show CDR1 as MNHEY and CDR2 as SMNVEV (reference sequence). For the CDR3, the DNA is TGTGCCAGCAGTCCGAGAACCGGGACAGGCTACAATGAGCAGTTCTTC. Translation gives CASSPRTGTGYNEQFF.

To note about this clone: The same CDR3 arises from other DNA sequences in this sample as well. The chain links TRBV28 to TRBJ2-3, with 8 bases matching TRBD2. Germline-derived CDR1 and CDR2 are MDHEN and SYDVKM. The length of the CDR3 is 15 residues. V lost 6 bases, J lost 0 bases, and 5 bases stayed unmatched. CDR3: CASSTSGASTDTQYF. DNA of the CDR3: TGTGCCAGCAGCACTAGCGGCGCTAGCACAGATACGCAGTATTTT.

The chain is built from TRBV5-5 and TRBJ2-3; TRBD2 aligns across 9 bases. V was clipped by 2 bases and J by 6 bases; unmatched bases: 10. Germline lookup yields CDR1 SGHKS and CDR2 YYEKEE (reference sequence). This CDR3 region has 16 residues. The CDR3 sequence: CASSFSGSGRSDTQYF. CDR3 DNA: TGTGCCAGCAGCTTCTCAGGTAGCGGGAGATCGGATACGCAGTATTTT.

The rearrangement joins TRBV7-2 to TRBJ2-5, with 8 positions matching TRBD2. With 4 bases clipped from V and 5 bases from J, the junction kept 12 bases outside the gene matches. Germline CDR1 reads SGHTA; CDR2 reads FQGNSA. The CDR3 loop spans 16 amino acids. CDR3 nucleotide sequence: TGTGCCAGCAGCTCAACCTCGGCGGCTAGCGGGGAGACCCAGTACTTC. This translates into CASSSTSAASGETQYF.

This clone was counted only a few times. The J gene is TRBJ2-5, the V gene TRBV5-6; D may correspond to TRBD1 or TRBD2 (5 bases each). Deletions cut 3 bases from V and 4 bases from J, with 16 bases between. CDR1 is SGHDT and CDR2 is YYEEEE in the germline V gene. The CDR3 loop spans 15 amino acids. CDR3 region: CASSSTGTPRETQYF. For the CDR3, the DNA is TGTGCCAGCAGCTCTACCGGGACCCCTCGAGAGACCCAGTACTTC.

This sequence joins TRBV14 and TRBJ2-1; tentatively, D is TRBD2 (5 bases). Germline CDR1 and CDR2: SGHDN and FVKESK. V was shortened by 6 bases and J by 0 bases, with 12 bases between the two germline ends. The CDR3 is 15 residues long. The CDR3 nucleotides are TGTGCCAGCAGTTACGGGGTTAGCTCCTACAATGAGCAGTTCTTC. Amino acid sequence: CASSYGVSSYNEQFF.

V is TRBV27 and J is TRBJ2-3; D not resolved. The V gene lost 3 bases and the J gene lost 0 bases, with 13 bases spanning the gap. Germline assignment: CDR1 MNHEY and CDR2 SMNVEV (reference sequence). The CDR3 length is 16 residues. This CDR3 is CASSLFRTFSTDTQYF. The CDR3 nucleotides are TGTGCCAGCAGTTTGTTTAGGACCTTTAGCACAGATACGCAGTATTTT.

This clone was recorded once. The chain combines TRBV12-5 with TRBJ2-2; 7 bases line up with TRBD2. Germline V gene data show CDR1 as LGHNT and CDR2 as FRNRAP. CDR3 length equals 13 residues. V dropped 6 bases and J dropped 5; count of bases not matched to a gene: 3. CDR3 sequence reads: CASGREETGELFF. As DNA, the CDR3 is TGTGCTAGTGGCCGGGAGGAGACCGGGGAGCTGTTTTTT.

The chain recombines TRBV11-2 with TRBJ2-1, with 7 bases lining up with TRBD2. The germline V gene encodes CDR1 SGHAT and CDR2 FQNNGV. V lost 5 bases and J lost 6; bases outside the gene matches: 7. CDR3 length: 14 amino acids. The CDR3 sequence: CASSLTSESNEQFF. DNA of the CDR3: TGTGCCAGCAGCCTTACTAGCGAGTCCAATGAGCAGTTCTTC. The whole variable domain, remainder taken from reference TRBV11-2 and TRBJ2-1, is EAGVAQSPRYKIIEKRQSVAFWCNPISGHATLYWYQQILGQGPKLLIQFQNNGVVDDSQLPKDRFSAERLKGVDSTLKIQPAKLEDSAVYLCASSLTSESNEQFFGPGTRLTVL.

J is TRBJ1-1 and V is TRBV5-1; perhaps TRBD1 as D (5 bases). Germline V gene lookup returns CDR1 SGHRS and CDR2 YFSETQ. With 0 bases removed from V and 0 bases from J, the gap between germline ends came to 9 bases. This CDR3 has 15 residues. Here the CDR3 DNA reads TGCGCCAGCAGCTTGGCTGGGGCCTTGAACACTGAAGCTTTCTTT. It yields the protein CASSLAGALNTEAFF.

With respect to this clone: The sample has other DNA sequences that encode this CDR3 too. The J gene is TRBJ1-2, the V gene TRBV29-1; D not certain. CDR3 length: 10 residues. The V and J ends lost 4 bases and 8 bases respectively, with 8 bases between them. CDR1 and CDR2 from the germline V gene are SQVTM and ANQGSEA. CDR3 bases: TGCAGCGTTGGAGAGTGGGGCTACACCTTC. It codes for CSVGEWGYTF.

This clone was detected a few times. The chain has TRBV2 and TRBJ2-2; TRBD1 matches at 9 bases. J lost 3 bases, V lost 5 bases, and 1 base had no gene match. The CDR3 sequence is 14 residues long. CDR1 is SNHLY and CDR2 is FYNNEI in the germline V gene. The CDR3 is CASSWDRDTGELFF. The CDR3 bases are TGTGCCAGCAGTTGGGACAGGGACACCGGGGAGCTGTTTTTT.

About this clone: This same CDR3 is encoded by further DNA sequences in the sample. The V call is TRBV5-1, the J call TRBJ1-1; D perhaps matches TRBD1 (6 bases). Germline V gene data show CDR1 as SGHRS and CDR2 as YFSETQ. Trimming shortened V by 3 bases and J by 0 bases, and 9 bases separated the two germline ends. This CDR3 is 14 amino acids long. The CDR3 region has the DNA TGCGCCAGCAGCTCGGGGACACTGAACACTGAAGCTTTCTTT. Translation gives CASSSGTLNTEAFF.